The rows below give T cell receptor beta chains drawn from one sample of a study of post-analysis software for immune sequencing data. MiXCR, run by TCRdb on the PCR reads, gives a single entry per CDR3 protein. This table holds 650,000 to 850,000 distinct CDR3 sequences, approximately 44% found once. The sequenced material came from blood. The source is a girl aged 10-17 years with multiple sclerosis. The CDR3 runs from the conserved cysteine through the conserved F or W. A D gene is named only where the DNA matches it firmly. Some rows have no size entry. The others give once, few or many, or a class for an expanded clone.

V,D,size,J,DNA,CDR3
TRBV5-1,TRBD1,many,TRBJ1-2,TGCGCCAGCAGCTTGGAAGGGGGCGCTTATGGCTACACCTTC,CASSLEGGAYGYTF
TRBV4-2,.,.,TRBJ2-1,TGTGCCAGCAGCCAAGATCTGGGGTACAGAGGACTATTCAATGAGCAGTTCTTC,CASSQDLGYRGLFNEQFF
TRBV6-5,.,.,TRBJ1-1,TGTGCCAGCAGTCCCGTTGTAGGATGGGTGAACACTGAAGCTTTCTTT,CASSPVVGWVNTEAFF
TRBV20-1,.,.,TRBJ2-4,TGCAGTGCTGGCGGGACCAAGCTAGCCAAAAACATTCAGTACTTC,CSAGGTKLAKNIQYF
TRBV7-9,.,few,TRBJ2-7,TGTGCCAGCAGCCCCATTTTGGGGTCCTACGAGCAGTACTTC,CASSPILGSYEQYF
TRBV29-1,.,.,TRBJ2-5,TGCAGCGTGGATCTCTCGGGGACTGCAGAGACCCAGTACTTC,CSVDLSGTAETQYF
TRBV7-9,.,.,TRBJ2-1,TGTGCCAGCAGCTTTAGGCCGGCGGAGCAGTTCTTC,CASSFRPAEQFF
TRBV5-1,TRBD1,few,TRBJ1-2,TGCGCCAGCAGCTTGACGACAGGGGCGAGGAGTGGCTACACCTTC,CASSLTTGARSGYTF
TRBV15,.,.,TRBJ1-2,TGTGCCACCAGTCGGACAGCCACTAACTATGGCTACACCTTC,CATSRTATNYGYTF
TRBV20-1,TRBD2,few,TRBJ2-7,TGCAGTGCTAGAGGGCTAGCGGGAGACTCCTACGAGCAGTACTTC,CSARGLAGDSYEQYF
TRBV28,.,.,TRBJ2-3,TGTGCCAGCAGTTGGGGCTGGGGGTCAGATACGCAGTATTTT,CASSWGWGSDTQYF
TRBV11-2,.,few,TRBJ2-7,TGTGCCAGCAGCCCATATACAGGCGACTACGAGCAGTACTTC,CASSPYTGDYEQYF
TRBV12-3/TRBV12-4,.,few,TRBJ2-5,TGTGCCAGCAGTTTGACTGGGGGGATCTTGGGGACCCAGTACTTC,CASSLTGGILGTQYF
TRBV4-1,.,.,TRBJ2-7,TGCGCCAGCAGCCAAGACAGGGGGGCGGACGAGCAGTACTTC,CASSQDRGADEQYF
TRBV12-3/TRBV12-4,.,few,TRBJ2-1,TGTGCCAGCACCCGAGGGGGGAAGGATGGGAATGAGCAGTTCTTC,CASTRGGKDGNEQFF
TRBV15,.,.,TRBJ1-1,TGTGCCACCGGGGAGGCGAACACTGAAGCTTTCTTT,CATGEANTEAFF
TRBV7-9,TRBD1,.,TRBJ2-5,TGTGCCAGCAGCTGGAGACAGGGGAGCCGAGAGACCCAGTACTTC,CASSWRQGSRETQYF
TRBV21-1,.,once,TRBJ2-7,TGTGCCAGCAGCGCCCAACATCCGCGGGAGTGCTCCTACGAGCAGTACTTC,CASSAQHPRECSYEQYF
TRBV9,.,.,TRBJ2-1,TGTGCCAGCAGCACAAGTACTGAGCAGTTCTTC,CASSTSTEQFF
TRBV12-3/TRBV12-4,.,few,TRBJ2-1,TGTGCCAGCAGGCCCCGGGGGCAGTCCTACAATGAGCAGTTCTTC,CASRPRGQSYNEQFF
TRBV20-1,TRBD2,few,TRBJ2-3,TGCAGTGTCGATAGCCGGACTAGCGGGAGTAGGGGCACAGATACGCAGTATTTT,CSVDSRTSGSRGTDTQYF
TRBV20-1,.,.,TRBJ2-1,TGCAGTGCTCGTTATGGCAATGAGCAGTTCTTC,CSARYGNEQFF